The TCR beta chain described here comes from a study of T-cell reconstitution after alpha-beta-depleted transplantation in children. As it was prepared, the TCRbeta library received unique molecular identifiers. TCRdb re-analysed the PCR reads in MiXCR, keeping a single row per CDR3 protein. In the table there are almost 250,000 distinct CDR3 sequences, under 30% of which are singletons. From germline, CDR1 is ENHRY and CDR2 SYGVKD. Trimming removed 3 bases from V and 5 bases from J; junction bases left unmatched: 8. This CDR3 comprises 16 residues. The sequencing used PBMCs, collected before TCRalphabeta/CD19-depleted stem cell transplant. This TCR derives from a girl aged 2 to 9 with Fanconi anemia, due to receive a stem cell transplant. The chain employs TRBV10-3 and TRBJ2-1, with TRBD1 matching over 9 bases. Written as DNA, the CDR3 is TGTGCCATCAGTGACGGGACCGGGACAGGGAACAATGAGCAGTTCTTC. This sequence encodes CAISDGTGTGNNEQFF.